The sequence of this T cell receptor (beta chain) was determined in a study of blood T cell repertoires in COVID-19. Overall study: Both acute and convalescent COVID-19 samples were obtained from the United States, Italy and Spain. The analysed material was cDNA or gDNA that came from T cells, B-cell-depleted T cells, or PBMCs.

Germline CDR1 reads WNHNN; CDR2 reads SYGVQD (reference sequence). This CDR3 spans 13 amino acids. V was pared by 4 bases and J by 10 bases, with 14 bases between. In the study's own analysis: Using reference gene primer amplification, nucleated cell counts were estimated. Clones were sequenced by immunoSEQ multiplex PCR, and TCRdb holds only the in-frame ones, with some missing. Clonal size and the V and J genes are those of that table, whereas D and trimming came from the DNA. Of some 190,000 clones in the sample, 75% to 85% were seen once. This receptor was taken from a man aged 55 to 70 with acute or convalescent COVID-19. V is TRBV10-1 and J is TRBJ2-1, with a weak D call TRBD2 (5 bases). The sample consisted of peripheral blood. The CDR3 sequence is CASSGPAPGEQFF. DNA for the CDR3: TGCGCCAGCAGTGGGCCCGCCCCGGGGGAGCAGTTCTTC.